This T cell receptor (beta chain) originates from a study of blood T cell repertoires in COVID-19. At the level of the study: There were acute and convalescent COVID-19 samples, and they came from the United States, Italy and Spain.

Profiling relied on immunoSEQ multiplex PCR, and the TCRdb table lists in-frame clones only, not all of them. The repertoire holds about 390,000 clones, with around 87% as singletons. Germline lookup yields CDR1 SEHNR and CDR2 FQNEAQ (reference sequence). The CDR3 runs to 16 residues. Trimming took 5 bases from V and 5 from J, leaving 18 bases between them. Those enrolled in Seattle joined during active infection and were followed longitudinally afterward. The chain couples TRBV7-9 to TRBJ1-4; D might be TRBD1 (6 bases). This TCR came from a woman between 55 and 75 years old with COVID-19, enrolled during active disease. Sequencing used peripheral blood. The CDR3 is CASSLRGGSLNEKLFF. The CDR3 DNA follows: TGTGCCAGCAGCCTCAGGGGAGGGAGTTTAAATGAAAAACTGTTTTTT.